The rows below give T cell receptor beta chains drawn from one sample of a study of shared clonotypes between healthy human individuals. The table came from immunoSEQ multiplex PCR; TCRdb's copy has only in-frame clones and leaves some out. The table records over a million clones, around 76% of them present only once. Input material: memory CD4+ T cells sorted from blood. Receptors were obtained from a young man in good health. Both conserved end residues are part of each CDR3. A D gene is named only where the DNA matches it firmly. The listing skips clone size in some rows; elsewhere it reads once, few, many or a size class.

TRBV11-2	TRBD2	once	TRBJ2-5	CASSLNLAGGGETQYF	TGTGCCAGCAGCTTAAATCTAGCGGGGGGCGGGGAGACCCAGTACTTC
TRBV6-4	.	.	TRBJ2-7	CASSGPEQYF	TGTGCCAGCAGTGGGCCCGAGCAGTACTTC
TRBV28	TRBD1	few	TRBJ2-5	CASSRPGTGVRETQYF	TGTGCCAGCAGTCGACCTGGGACAGGGGTTCGAGAGACCCAGTACTTC
TRBV27	TRBD1	.	TRBJ1-5	CASSSTGGAVPAQHF	TGTGCCAGCAGTTCGACAGGGGGCGCCGTTCCAGCCCAGCATTTT
TRBV19	.	few	TRBJ1-1	CASNTYMNTEAFF	TGTGCCAGTAATACCTACATGAACACTGAAGCTTTCTTT
TRBV5-1	.	few	TRBJ2-6	CASSLRPGGLSGANVLTF	TGCGCCAGCAGCTTGCGTCCAGGGGGGCTCTCTGGGGCCAACGTCCTGACTTTC
TRBV5-6	TRBD2	.	TRBJ2-4	CASSLGLAGGLPRKNIQYF	TGTGCCAGCAGCTTGGGGCTAGCGGGGGGTCTACCGCGGAAAAACATTCAGTACTTC
TRBV6-6	.	.	TRBJ2-7	CASSYRHEQYF	TGTGCCAGCAGTTATCGCCACGAGCAGTACTTC
TRBV21-1	.	.	TRBJ1-1	CASSTGDRGLSPGSNTEAFF	TGTGCCAGCAGCACCGGGGACAGGGGCCTTAGCCCGGGAAGCAACACTGAAGCTTTCTTT
TRBV7-6	TRBD2	.	TRBJ2-1	CASSRAQRTGRGREQFF	TGTGCCAGCAGCCGCGCGCAACGGACCGGGAGGGGCCGTGAGCAGTTCTTC
TRBV18	.	.	TRBJ2-5	CASSQQISGETQYF	TGTGCCAGCTCTCAGCAGATCTCCGGAGAGACCCAGTACTTC
TRBV6-1	.	.	TRBJ2-3	CASTLRGWADTQYF	TGTGCCAGCACTTTGAGGGGTTGGGCAGATACGCAGTATTTT
TRBV5-1	.	.	TRBJ2-7	CASSLSGYEQYF	TGCGCCAGCAGCTTGTCTGGCTACGAGCAGTACTTC
TRBV10-3	.	.	TRBJ1-2	CAISEPGTPSNYGYTF	TGTGCCATCAGTGAGCCCGGGACGCCTTCTAACTATGGCTACACCTTC
TRBV5-1	.	.	TRBJ2-2	CASSLPGPDTGELFF	TGCGCCAGCAGCTTACCGGGTCCGGACACCGGGGAGCTGTTTTTT
TRBV5-1	.	.	TRBJ2-2	CASSSRINTGELFF	TGCGCCAGCAGCTCTAGAATAAACACCGGGGAGCTGTTTTTT
TRBV19	.	.	TRBJ2-7	CASSIYLGLALDEQYF	TGTGCCAGTAGTATATATTTAGGGCTAGCGCTCGACGAGCAGTACTTC
TRBV5-6	TRBD1	few	TRBJ2-5	CASSFSFKGTGYQETQYF	TGTGCCAGCAGCTTTAGTTTTAAGGGGACAGGGTACCAAGAGACCCAGTACTTC
TRBV5-1	TRBD1	.	TRBJ2-7	CASSSFGTGGASMYEQYF	TGCGCCAGCAGCTCCTTCGGGACAGGGGGCGCCTCGATGTACGAGCAGTACTTC
TRBV2	.	.	TRBJ2-7	CASTRVGYEQYF	TGTGCCAGCACCAGGGTGGGTTACGAGCAGTACTTC
TRBV5-5	TRBD2	.	TRBJ2-3	CASSQVLAGVGTDTQYF	TGCGCCAGCAGCCAAGTTCTAGCGGGAGTGGGCACAGATACGCAGTATTTT
TRBV7-6	.	.	TRBJ1-4	CASSPVGITNEKLFF	TGTGCCAGCAGCCCGGTGGGCATTACTAATGAAAAACTGTTTTTT
TRBV6-6	.	.	TRBJ2-7	CASSYGQGNSEQYF	TGTGCCAGCAGTTACGGGCAGGGGAATAGCGAGCAGTACTTC
TRBV7-2	.	once	TRBJ2-4	CASSLEGTVSWNIQYF	TGTGCCAGCAGCTTAGAGGGTACGGTTTCTTGGAACATTCAGTACTTC
TRBV10-2	.	.	TRBJ2-5	CASSESMGFGQETQYF	TGCGCCAGCAGTGAGTCGATGGGATTCGGCCAAGAGACCCAGTACTTC
TRBV5-1	TRBD2	.	TRBJ2-1	CASSQTSGPYNEQFF	TGCGCCAGCAGCCAAACTAGCGGACCTTACAATGAGCAGTTCTTC
TRBV4-3	.	once	TRBJ2-2	CASSQDEGNVGELFF	TGCGCCAGCAGCCAAGATGAGGGGAATGTCGGGGAGCTGTTTTTT
TRBV4-2	TRBD1	.	TRBJ1-5	CASSQDPGGGQPQHF	TGTGCCAGCAGCCAAGACCCAGGGGGCGGTCAGCCCCAGCATTTT
TRBV19	TRBD2	.	TRBJ2-1	CATAPGRGGYEQFF	TGTGCCACCGCTCCGGGGCGGGGGGGCTATGAGCAGTTCTTC